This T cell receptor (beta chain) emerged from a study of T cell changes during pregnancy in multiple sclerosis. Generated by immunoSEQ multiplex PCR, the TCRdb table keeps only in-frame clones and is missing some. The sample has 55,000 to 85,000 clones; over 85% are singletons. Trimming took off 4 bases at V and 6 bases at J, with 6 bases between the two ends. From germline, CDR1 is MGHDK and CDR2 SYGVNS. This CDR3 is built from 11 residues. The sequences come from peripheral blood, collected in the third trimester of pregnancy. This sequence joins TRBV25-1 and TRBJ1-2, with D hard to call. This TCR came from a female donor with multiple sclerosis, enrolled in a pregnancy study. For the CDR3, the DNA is TGTGCCAGCAGTGGCAGGAATGGCTACACCTTC. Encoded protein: CASSGRNGYTF.